This T cell receptor (beta chain) was identified in a study of Ad26.COV2.S vaccination and SARS-CoV-2 variants (dated by TCRdb to about 2021). At the level of the whole study: Donors in the vaccine arm were drawn from COV1001, a phase I-IIa trial of Ad26.COV2.S in healthy adults that was multicentre, randomized, double-blind and placebo-controlled. Participants in the trial were split at random into five groups of five each, receiving low-dose or high-dose Ad26.COV2.S once or twice, or else placebo on both occasions. Investigators did not know the trial group allocation while performing experiments and assessing outcomes. TCRbeta repertoire sequencing served as the tool for gauging how specific and how broad the SARS-CoV-2-reactive T cell receptors were following Ad26.COV2.S vaccination. A total of roughly 30 samples were included in the TCR-sequenced set, comprising some 20 Ad26.COV2.S vaccine recipients, 5 placebo recipients and 8 SARS-CoV-2 convalescent individuals. Ad26.COV2.S was administered intramuscularly at a dose of 5x10^10 or 1x10^11 viral particles, either as one shot or as two shots given 56 days apart. Findings and caveats that apply to the study as a whole: Compared with placebo recipients, Ad26.COV2.S recipients showed higher spike-specific TCR breadth (P = 0.0014). Non-spike TCR breadth was comparable between vaccine and placebo recipients, consistent with the vaccine containing only spike. The study lacked the statistical power to compare responses across vaccine doses or regimens. Substantial breadth of spike-specific CD8+ and CD4+ T cell responses was reported after vaccination. The authors noted that total T cell responses may have been underestimated by the TCR breadth and depth analyses.

Reading the label with the study, this specimen's treatment or condition is: 15 to 20 received Ad26.COV2.S at low or high dose, single or two shots; a few received placebo; per-sample allocation not given. Repertoires of vaccine and placebo recipients were sequenced from samples taken on day 63 after the first injection. Cohort 1b enrolled some 25 adults aged 18-55 years at a single site in Boston, USA, between 29 July and 7 August 2020. Ad26.COV2.S consisted of a replication-incompetent adenovirus type 26 vector by which a prefusion-stabilized SARS-CoV-2 spike protein from the original Wuhan strain was expressed. The immunoSEQ Assay was used to sequence TCRbeta CDR3 regions. After extraction, genomic DNA underwent amplification by bias-controlled multiplex PCR, followed by high-throughput sequencing. The authors' pipeline ran thus. To quantify the absolute abundance of each unique TCRbeta CDR3 region, sequences were collapsed and filtered. T cell fraction was estimated by normalizing TCRbeta template counts to usable DNA, which was measured by amplifying reference genes present in all nucleated cells. Repertoire TCRs were annotated as SARS-CoV-2-specific when V gene, CDR3 amino acid sequence and J gene were exactly matched to a known reactive TCR set. The reference SARS-CoV-2 TCR set came from MIRA and was filtered for enrichment in COVID-19-positive ImmuneCODE repertoires, removing public or cross-reactive TCRs. Using the MIRA antigens, annotated TCRs were further analysed by specific ORF or by position within an ORF. Breadth was defined as annotated unique rearrangements over total unique productive rearrangements; depth was the summed frequency of those rearrangements. TCR breadth was compared between groups using two-sided Wilcoxon rank-sum tests. Drawn from immuneACCESS, this table holds only the in-frame rearrangements with V and J called that TCRdb kept. Clones are partly lost; checked studies trace under half to an unresolved V gene and leave the rest unexplained. That table is the source of V, J and clone size, and D and trimming were worked out from the DNA. The sample data list 380,000 or so clones, and about 89% of these were observed just once. Approximately 5% of the sample comes from the top ten.

The trim is 1 base for V and 6 bases for J, with a gap of 12 bases between the germline ends. CDR1 and CDR2 were assigned from the germline V gene as SGHTA and FQGNSA. Inclusive of the bounding cysteine and phenylalanine, the CDR3 is 15 residues long. The entry retains the CDR3 DNA only, 45 bases that are in frame from base 1. This clone has only a few counts. The clone's antigen remains unknown. It has no much larger one-base neighbor in the sample; base qualities were not kept. The chain uses TRBV7-2 and TRBJ1-4, with the D gene too uncertain to name. Source: peripheral blood, taken in a trial of Ad26.COV2.S vaccine versus placebo. This sequence was found in a person aged 18-60 years who received the Ad26.COV2.S COVID-19 vaccine or a placebo. The nucleotide sequence is TGTGCCAGCAGCTTAGATCCGGGCTCATATGAAAAACTGTTTTTT. Its protein reads: CASSLDPGSYEKLFF.